Following are 21 T cell receptor beta chains from one sample sequenced in a study of T cell changes during pregnancy in multiple sclerosis. The assay was immunoSEQ multiplex PCR, and TCRdb's table has in-frame clones only and misses some. The sample contains more than 35,000 clones, around 89% of which appear only once. Material: CD4+ T cells from peripheral blood mononuclear cells, obtained in the second trimester of pregnancy. All receptors derive from a female donor with multiple sclerosis, enrolled in a pregnancy study.

This rearrangement joins TRBV28 to TRBJ2-1; D gene unclear. The CDR3 has 11 residues. Germline CDR1 MDHEN, CDR2 SYDVKM. V dropped 4 bases and J dropped 4 bases, with 2 bases sitting between them. CDR3 amino acids: CASSSYNEQFF. CDR3 DNA sequence: TGTGCCAGCAGTTCTTACAATGAGCAGTTCTTC.

The rearrangement joins TRBV19 to TRBJ1-2; D is uncertain. CDR3 length: 15 residues. The V gene lost 2 bases and the J gene lost 7 bases, with 17 bases spanning the gap. Germline CDR1 is LNHDA and CDR2 is SQIVND (reference sequence). The CDR3 is CASSILDPLGLGYTF. In DNA, the CDR3 is TGTGCCAGTAGTATATTAGACCCATTGGGCCTTGGCTACACCTTC.

This chain uses TRBV5-1 with TRBJ2-2; 14 bases align to TRBD2. The V and J ends lost 4 bases and 4 bases, in that order; junction bases with no gene match: 3. The CDR3 is 16 residues long. CDR1 SGHRS and CDR2 YFSETQ come from the germline V gene. The CDR3 reads CASSGGLAGVTGELFF. The DNA of the CDR3 is TGCGCCAGCAGCGGGGGACTAGCGGGAGTCACCGGGGAGCTGTTTTTT.

The chain has TRBV27 and TRBJ2-2; possible D gene TRBD1, 6 bases. The CDR3 consists of 13 residues. Germline CDR1 reads MNHEY; CDR2 reads SMNVEV (reference sequence). V lost 6 bases and J 6 bases, leaving 11 bases between the germline ends. CDR3 coding DNA: TGTGCCAGCAGCCGCAGGGGTGCCGGGGAGCTGTTTTTT. This translates into CASSRRGAGELFF.

The CDR3 region has the DNA TGTGCCAGCAGCCATAGCGGAGGGGTTTACAATGAGCAGTTCTTC. Translated, it gives CASSHSGGVYNEQFF. V and J are TRBV7-2 and TRBJ2-1, with D possibly being TRBD2 (6 bases). The germline CDR1 and CDR2 sequences are SGHTA and FQGNSA. V lost 5 bases and J 4 bases, leaving 15 bases between the germline ends. The CDR3 is 15 amino acids.

The chain has TRBV11-1 and TRBJ2-5, with D possibly TRBD2 on 5 matching bases. Germline loops: CDR1 SGHAT, CDR2 FQDESV (reference sequence). The CDR3 contains 15 residues. The V end lost 0 bases, the J end lost 5 bases, and 13 bases lay between the germline ends. The CDR3 DNA reads as TGTGCCAGCAGCTTAGCGCAGGACTCCGTTGAGACCCAGTACTTC. It translates to CASSLAQDSVETQYF. Supplemented by reference TRBV11-1 and TRBJ2-5, the full variable domain reads EAEVAQSPRYKITEKSQAVAFWCDPISGHATLYWYRQILGQGPELLVQFQDESVVDDSQLPKDRFSAERLKGVDSTLKIQPAELGDSAMYLCASSLAQDSVETQYFGPGTRLLVL.

The chain carries TRBV29-1 and TRBJ2-7; 9 nucleotides align to TRBD2. CDR1 SQVTM and CDR2 ANQGSEA come from the germline V gene. The CDR3 is 14 residues long. V gave up 5 bases and J gave up 0 bases; unmatched junction bases: 5. The CDR3 region has the DNA TGCAGCGTTTGGGGCGGGAGGGCCTCCTACGAGCAGTACTTC. It yields the protein CSVWGGRASYEQYF.

The CDR3 region is CAISSGRGSYEQYF. The CDR3 DNA sequence: TGTGCCATCAGTAGCGGGAGGGGCTCCTACGAGCAGTACTTC. The chain recombines TRBV10-3 with TRBJ2-7; 10 bases are a match to TRBD2. This CDR3 has 14 amino acids. The ends lost 5 bases at V and 0 bases at J; junction bases unmatched: 1. The germline CDR1 and CDR2 sequences are ENHRY and SYGVKD.

The J gene is TRBJ2-3, the V gene TRBV30; a possible D gene is TRBD2 (5 bases). Germline CDR1 and CDR2: GTSNPN and SVGIG (reference sequence). V lost 6 bases to trimming and J lost 6 bases, with 10 bases between them. This CDR3 spans 11 amino acids. The CDR3 here is CACTPGDTQYF. In DNA form, the CDR3 reads TGTGCCTGTACCCCGGGGGATACGCAGTATTTT.

This clone occurred once. This chain uses TRBV18 with TRBJ2-7; TRBD1 aligns across 8 bases. The V gene end was trimmed by 3 bases and the J gene end by 0 bases; junction bases not matched to a gene: 4. Germline CDR1 KGHSH, CDR2 LQKENI. The CDR3 spans 15 residues. The CDR3 loop is CASSPWDRSSYEQYF. The CDR3 bases are TGTGCCAGCTCACCTTGGGACAGGAGCTCCTACGAGCAGTACTTC.

J is TRBJ1-5 and V is TRBV28; D possibly corresponds to TRBD1 (6 bases). There are 12 residues in the CDR3. V was cut by 6 bases and J by 7 bases, with 10 bases left in between. The germline gives CDR1 MDHEN, CDR2 SYDVKM. The CDR3 loop reads CASSWTAQPQHF. The CDR3 DNA reads as TGTGCCAGCAGCTGGACAGCCCAGCCCCAGCATTTT.

V gene TRBV5-1 combines with J gene TRBJ2-2; D may be TRBD1 (6 bases). V gave up 5 bases and J gave up 2 bases, with 22 bases separating them. This CDR3 region has 18 residues. Germline V gene sequence: CDR1 SGHRS, CDR2 YFSETQ. CDR3 residues: CASRQKTGQSSNTGELFF. The CDR3 nucleotides are TGCGCCAGCAGACAAAAGACGGGACAATCCTCTAACACCGGGGAGCTGTTTTTT.

This chain joins TRBV5-5 and TRBJ2-1; tentative D call: TRBD1 (6 bases). The length of the CDR3 is 15 residues. The V gene lost 1 base and the J gene lost 8 bases, with 16 bases spanning the gap. Germline-derived CDR1 and CDR2 are SGHKS and YYEKEE (reference sequence). The CDR3 protein is CASSLLGADRDEQFF. The CDR3 DNA sequence: TGTGCCAGCAGCTTGTTGGGGGCGGATAGAGATGAGCAGTTCTTC.

The rearrangement uses TRBV4-1 and TRBJ2-1; D is perhaps TRBD2 (5 bases). Germline loops: CDR1 MGHRA, CDR2 YSYEKL. The V end lost 1 base, the J end lost 5 bases, and 15 bases lay between the germline ends. This CDR3 contains 16 residues. CDR3 sequence (DNA): TGCGCCAGCAGCCAAGTTGGTGAGGGCCCACACAATGAGCAGTTCTTC. This sequence encodes CASSQVGEGPHNEQFF.

The rearrangement joins TRBV5-5 to TRBJ1-2; 9 bases are shared with TRBD1. Germline CDR1 and CDR2: SGHKS and YYEKEE (reference sequence). This CDR3 comprises 13 residues. V was clipped by 0 bases and J by 8 bases; unmatched bases: 2. This CDR3 reads CASSLGTGVGYTF. The CDR3 coding sequence is TGTGCCAGCAGCTTGGGGACAGGGGTCGGCTACACCTTC.

Here the CDR3 DNA reads TGTGCCAGCAGCTTATCAGTGGGAGGGCCGAGGGGTTCCTACGAGCAGTACTTC. Its translation: CASSLSVGGPRGSYEQYF. The genes are TRBV7-2 and TRBJ2-7; 7 nucleotides line up with TRBD2. V dropped 2 bases and J dropped 1; count of bases not matched to a gene: 14. There are 18 residues in the CDR3. The V gene's germline CDR1 is SGHTA and CDR2 FQGNSA.

The V gene is TRBV6-1, the J gene TRBJ2-1; D not certain. The CDR3 length is 14 residues. From germline, CDR1 is MNHNS and CDR2 SASEGT. V gave up 8 bases and J gave up 9 bases, with 20 bases separating them. The CDR3 reads CASGKSNGLGEQFF. The CDR3 nucleotides are TGTGCCAGCGGCAAATCTAACGGGTTGGGTGAGCAGTTCTTC.

This sequence joins TRBV18 and TRBJ2-3, with D unclear. The CDR3 runs to 16 residues. Trimming removed 1 base from V and 2 bases from J, with 13 bases in between. The germline V gene has CDR1 KGHSH and CDR2 LQKENI. The CDR3 sequence: CASSPLRARDTDTQYF. CDR3 DNA: TGTGCCAGCTCACCACTTCGCGCGAGAGACACAGATACGCAGTATTTT. The full variable domain, rest sourced from reference TRBV18 and TRBJ2-3, is NAGVMQNPRHLVRRRGQEARLRCSPMKGHSHVYWYRQLPEEGLKFMVYLQKENIIDESGMPKERFSAEFPKEGPSILRIQQVVRGDSAAYFCASSPLRARDTDTQYFGPGTRLTVL.

The chain couples TRBV28 to TRBJ1-2, with a possible D match to TRBD1 (5 bases). V gave up 6 bases and J gave up 6 bases, with 14 bases separating them. The CDR3 runs to 13 residues. Germline CDR1 is MDHEN and CDR2 is SYDVKM. This chain's CDR3 is CASRDTNGDGYTF. In DNA, the CDR3 is TGTGCCAGCAGGGACACAAATGGAGATGGCTACACCTTC.

This clone was detected a few times. The genes are TRBV5-4 and TRBJ2-1, with 9 nucleotides matching TRBD2. Germline CDR1 SGHNT, CDR2 YYREEE (reference sequence). This CDR3 is built from 16 residues. Unmatched junction bases numbered 11, after V lost 1 base and J lost 9 bases. The chain's CDR3 is CASSLNAGGAGREQFF. The CDR3 DNA follows: TGTGCCAGCAGCTTGAATGCGGGAGGGGCGGGACGTGAGCAGTTCTTC. Complete variable domain (other parts from reference TRBV5-4 and TRBJ2-1): ETGVTQSPTHLIKTRGQQVTLRCSSQSGHNTVSWYQQALGQGPQFIFQYYREEENGRGNFPPRFSGLQFPNYSSELNVNALELDDSALYLCASSLNAGGAGREQFFGPGTRLTVL.

This clone showed up just a few times. The V and J genes are TRBV6-5 and TRBJ2-2, with a weak D call TRBD2 (6 bases). The germline V gene has CDR1 MNHEY and CDR2 SVGAGI. V was cut by 2 bases and J by 5 bases, with 15 bases left in between. This CDR3 has 16 amino acids. The CDR3 region has the DNA TGTGCCAGCAGTTACGAGACGGGAGTCAGGACCGGGGAGCTGTTTTTT. Residues: CASSYETGVRTGELFF.